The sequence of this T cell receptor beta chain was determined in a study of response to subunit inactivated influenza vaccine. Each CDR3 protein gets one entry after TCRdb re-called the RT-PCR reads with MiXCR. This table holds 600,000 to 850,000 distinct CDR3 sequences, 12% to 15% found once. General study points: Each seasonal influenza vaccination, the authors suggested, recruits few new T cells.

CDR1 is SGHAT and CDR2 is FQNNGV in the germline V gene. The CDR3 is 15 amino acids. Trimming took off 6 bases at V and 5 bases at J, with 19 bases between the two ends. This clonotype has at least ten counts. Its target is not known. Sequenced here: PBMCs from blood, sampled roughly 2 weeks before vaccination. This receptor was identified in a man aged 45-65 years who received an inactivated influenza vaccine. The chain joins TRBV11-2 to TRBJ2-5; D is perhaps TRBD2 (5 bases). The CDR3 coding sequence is TGTGCCAGCAGTTCGTCGAGGGCGGCACGGGAGACCCAGTACTTC. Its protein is CASSSSRAARETQYF.